These T cell receptor beta chains were read from a single sample in a study of CD8+ T cells in alopecia areata. Assay used: immunoSEQ multiplex PCR; TCRdb lists only in-frame clones, some missing. Counted here are approximately 100,000 clones, about three fifths occurring once; the ten biggest clones make up 16%. Here the sequenced sample was CD8+ T cells sorted from blood, taken at roughly week 58, from a patient treated with tofacitinib. These TCRs come from a human donor with alopecia areata. Each CDR3 is given with its conserved first and last residue. D genes are given only for firm matches. Size is omitted from some rows. Given values are once, few, many or a class for expanded clones.

V	length	D	size	J	DNA	CDR3
TRBV30	13	NA	NA	TRBJ2-1	TGTGCCTGCCGGACTACCACATACAATGAGCAGTTCTTC	CACRTTTYNEQFF
TRBV2	14	TRBD2	NA	TRBJ2-1	TGTGCCAGCAGACTAGCGGGGAGCTACAATGAGCAGTTCTTC	CASRLAGSYNEQFF
TRBV27	14	NA	NA	TRBJ2-7	TGTGCCAGCAGTTTATCCGGGCCCTCCTACGAGCAGTACTTC	CASSLSGPSYEQYF
TRBV7-9	12	NA	NA	TRBJ2-3	TGTGCCAGCAGCGCCACGATAGATACGCAGTATTTT	CASSATIDTQYF
TRBV5-1	13	NA	NA	TRBJ1-2	TGCGCCAGCAGCTTAAGACATAAGGATGGCTACACCTTC	CASSLRHKDGYTF
TRBV19	12	NA	NA	TRBJ2-7	TGTGCCAGTAGTATTGGGACCTACGAGCAGTACTTC	CASSIGTYEQYF
TRBV13	11	NA	NA	TRBJ1-1	TGTGCCAGCAGCTTAGTGGCTGAAGCTTTCTTT	CASSLVAEAFF
TRBV11-2	16	TRBD2	NA	TRBJ2-3	TGTGCCAGCAGCTTAGCGGCGCGGGGGTACACAGATACGCAGTATTTT	CASSLAARGYTDTQYF
TRBV15	14	TRBD1	NA	TRBJ1-1	TGTGCCACCAGCAGGGGGACAGAGAACACTGAAGCTTTCTTT	CATSRGTENTEAFF
TRBV2	14	TRBD1	NA	TRBJ1-5	TGTGCCAGCAGTGTGTCAGGGGGAGGGCAGCCCCAGCATTTT	CASSVSGGGQPQHF
TRBV6-5	15	TRBD2	NA	TRBJ2-1	TGTGCCAGCAGTTACGTGCGGGGGGCGTACAATGAGCAGTTCTTC	CASSYVRGAYNEQFF
TRBV7-9	13	NA	NA	TRBJ2-3	TGTGCCAGCAGCCCAGTTAGGGGACCTGAACGGTATTTT	CASSPVRGPERYF
TRBV27	15	NA	NA	TRBJ1-1	TGTGCCAGCAGTTTATATACGGGAGGGTACACTGAAGCTTTCTTT	CASSLYTGGYTEAFF
TRBV7-8	15	TRBD1	few	TRBJ1-5	TGTGCCAGCAGTTCTACAGGGGAACTCAATCAGCCCCAGCATTTT	CASSSTGELNQPQHF
TRBV4-2	16	NA	once	TRBJ2-1	TGTGCCAGCACCCCGAGGCGGATACAAAGGGGCAATGAGCAGTTCTTC	CASTPRRIQRGNEQFF
TRBV10-3	16	NA	NA	TRBJ1-5	TGTGCCATCAGTGAATCTGGACCAACTAGCAATCAGCCCCAGCATTTT	CAISESGPTSNQPQHF
TRBV5-1	14	TRBD1	NA	TRBJ2-3	TGCGCCAGCAGCCCAGGACAGGGATCGGATACGCAGTATTTT	CASSPGQGSDTQYF
TRBV29-1	17	TRBD1	NA	TRBJ2-5	TGCAGCGTTGACTACTTTGGGGACAGGGCAGACCAAGAGACCCAGTACTTC	CSVDYFGDRADQETQYF
TRBV7-9	14	NA	NA	TRBJ1-1	TGTGCCAGCAGCCCTAAGGACTGGGACGCGGAAGCTTTCTTT	CASSPKDWDAEAFF
TRBV29-1	12	NA	NA	TRBJ2-2	TGCAGCGTTGAAGAAGGGACCGGGGAGCTGTTTTTT	CSVEEGTGELFF
TRBV5-1	15	TRBD1	few	TRBJ1-1	TGCGCCAGCAGCTCGACAGGGTATGCTGACACTGAAGCTTTCTTT	CASSSTGYADTEAFF
TRBV27	14	NA	few	TRBJ2-1	TGTGCCAGCAGCGGCCCCGGTAAGATCAATGAGCAGTTCTTC	CASSGPGKINEQFF
TRBV6-1	12	NA	NA	TRBJ2-5	TGTGCCAGCAGTGAATTAGGGGAGACCCAGTACTTC	CASSELGETQYF
TRBV19	15	NA	few	TRBJ1-5	TGTGCCAGTAGTATGTACAGGGAAAAGGGTCAGCCCCAGCATTTT	CASSMYREKGQPQHF
TRBV7-9	14	NA	NA	TRBJ2-1	TGTGCCAGCAGCTTAGAGGTTGGGGGGAATGAGCAGTTCTTC	CASSLEVGGNEQFF
TRBV6-6	13	NA	NA	TRBJ1-2	TGTGCCAGCAGCTCAACAGGGTACGGTGGCTACACCTTC	CASSSTGYGGYTF
TRBV2	14	NA	NA	TRBJ2-2	TGTGCCAGCAGTGAAAAGGGTTTCACCGGGGAGCTGTTTTTT	CASSEKGFTGELFF
TRBV27	15	NA	few	TRBJ2-7	TGTGCCAGCAGTTTATTGCGGCCAGAGGCCTACGAGCAGTACTTC	CASSLLRPEAYEQYF
TRBV5-1	12	NA	few	TRBJ1-1	TGCGCCAGCAGCTTGGGGGCGAAAGAGGCTTTCTTT	CASSLGAKEAFF